The entry that follows covers one TCR beta chain sequence. Its target antigen remains unknown. Base-call qualities are not available, and no considerably larger clone is one nucleotide away. This specimen belongs to a study of T cell responses to AZD1222 COVID-19 vaccine (dated by TCRdb to about 2021). With regard to the full study: A total of approximately 250 trial participants underwent TCR sequencing, of whom about 200 had received two doses of AZD1222 and approximately 25 had received two doses of the MenACWY control vaccine. Trial participants were enrolled by age into subgroups of 18-55, 56-69 and 70-plus years, and 148, 28 and 57 TCR-sequenced participants, respectively, were included in these subgroups.

What the work shows at the level of the full study, not this receptor alone: Participants were mostly white British, with more females than males. The authors suggested clonal diversity may have been underestimated. Conclusions about previously exposed vaccinees are limited, since just a handful of AZD1222 recipients were seropositive for SARS-CoV-2 at baseline. Epitopes outside the regions mutated in the B.1.351 and B.1.1.7 variants were reportedly recognized by nearly half of the unique spike-specific TCRs. After two AZD1222 doses, both the breadth and the depth of spike-specific TCRs were significantly higher than at day 0 and than in MenACWY recipients. Because no samples from the day 14 peak response were available, repertoires could be characterized only after the peak T cell response. The 56-69-year group was small, and its depth increase did not reach significance, likely because of low power. CD4 TCRs associated with the vaccine covered the entire spike protein, and the dominant responses were in regions 160-218 and 743-854.

The CDR3 regions of human TCRbeta chains were subjected to immunosequencing. Concerning the study's data processing: TCRs in the repertoires were matched against a reference library of SARS-CoV-2-specific TCRs that had been generated with the MIRA antigen-specificity platform. Breadth was defined as the fraction of unique TCRs that were SARS-CoV-2-associated. Depth was defined as the fraction of total T cells that were SARS-CoV-2-associated. Using the MIRA data, each spike-specific TCR was mapped to the spike region that the TCR reacts to and placed in a CD4 or CD8 class. Log10-transformed breadth and depth values were compared by one-way ANOVA with Sidak's multiple comparisons tests. This is the immuneACCESS table as TCRdb keeps it, with only in-frame sequences that have V and J called. A part of the clones is gone; compared with another copy, unresolved V genes explain less than half, and the rest is unexplained. V and J calls and clone size come straight from that table; D and trimming were deduced from the DNA. The sample table contains about 99,000 clones; only one count was recorded for roughly nine tenths of them. The ten largest account for 8% to 8.5% of the sample.

This sample's time point label indicates: about 28 days (+/-7) after the second vaccine dose. AZD1222 recipients whose second dose came at about 4 weeks and those whose second dose came at about 12 weeks were combined into one group, since spike-specific TCR depth and breadth did not differ between the two schedules. The vaccinee samples were drawn from two UK trials, COV001 and COV002, one of which was a single-blind randomized controlled phase 2/3 trial testing AZD1222 (ChAdOx1 nCoV-19) in healthy adults. For TCRbeta chain sequencing, PBMC samples from trial participants were taken at day 0 and at day 28 after the second dose. This sequence was found in an adult who received the AZD1222 COVID-19 vaccine. The sequencing used peripheral blood, collected 28 days after the second AZD1222 dose.

The CDR3 amino acid sequence is: CASSSLTGGLSYTF. The base sequence is TGTGCCAGCAGTTCCCTGACAGGTGGGCTCAGCTACACCTTC. The chain joins TRBV27 to TRBJ1-2, with TRBD1 perhaps the D gene, on 6 matching bases. The junction shows trimming of 4 bases on V and 9 bases on J, plus 18 bases between the germline ends. CDR1 MNHEY and CDR2 SMNVEV are derived from the germline V gene (reference sequence). The CDR3 has 14 amino acids, counting the end cysteine and phenylalanine. Only the CDR3 DNA stays, 42 bases, in frame from base 1.